The clone carrying this TCR beta chain is a singleton in its sample. The sample belongs to a study of control samples from healthy donors and cancer patients. Germline CDR1 and CDR2: WNHNN and SYGVQD (reference sequence). Trimming at V came to 0 bases and at J to 4 bases, leaving 4 bases not matched to a gene. The CDR3 runs 16 residues. Generated by immunoSEQ multiplex PCR, the TCRdb table keeps only in-frame clones and is missing some. The sample has around 250,000 clones; about four fifths are singletons. The sequenced material came from PBMCs. This chain connects TRBV10-1 to TRBJ2-1, with TRBD2 matching 9 bases. The sequence came from a woman in her fifties or sixties with lung cancer. This chain's CDR3 is CASSESPSGKYNEQFF. The CDR3 DNA reads as TGCGCCAGCAGTGAGTCCCCTAGCGGGAAGTACAATGAGCAGTTCTTC.